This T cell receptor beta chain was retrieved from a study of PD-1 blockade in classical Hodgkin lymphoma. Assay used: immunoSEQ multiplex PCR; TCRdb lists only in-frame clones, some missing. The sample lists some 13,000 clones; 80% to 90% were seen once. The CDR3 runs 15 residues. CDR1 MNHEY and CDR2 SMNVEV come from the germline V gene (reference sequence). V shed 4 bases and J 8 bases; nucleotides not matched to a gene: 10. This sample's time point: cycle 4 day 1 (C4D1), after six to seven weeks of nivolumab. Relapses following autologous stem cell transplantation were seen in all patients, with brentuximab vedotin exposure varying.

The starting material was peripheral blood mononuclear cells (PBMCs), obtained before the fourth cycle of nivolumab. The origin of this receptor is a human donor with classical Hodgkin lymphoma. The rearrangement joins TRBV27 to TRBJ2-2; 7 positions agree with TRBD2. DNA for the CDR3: TGTGCCAGCAGTTACACTAGCGTCCTAGGAGGGGAGCTGTTTTTT. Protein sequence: CASSYTSVLGGELFF.